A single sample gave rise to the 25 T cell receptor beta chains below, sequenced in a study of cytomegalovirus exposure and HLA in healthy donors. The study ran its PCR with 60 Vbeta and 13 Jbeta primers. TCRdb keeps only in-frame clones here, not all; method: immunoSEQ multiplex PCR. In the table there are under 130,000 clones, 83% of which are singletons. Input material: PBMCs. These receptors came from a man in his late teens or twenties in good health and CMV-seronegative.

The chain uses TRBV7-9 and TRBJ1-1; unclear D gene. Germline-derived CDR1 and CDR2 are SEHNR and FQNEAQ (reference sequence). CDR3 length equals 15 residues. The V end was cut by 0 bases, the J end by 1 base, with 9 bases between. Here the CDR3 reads CASSLAPSKNTEAFF. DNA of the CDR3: TGTGCCAGCAGCTTAGCGCCGAGCAAGAACACTGAAGCTTTCTTT.

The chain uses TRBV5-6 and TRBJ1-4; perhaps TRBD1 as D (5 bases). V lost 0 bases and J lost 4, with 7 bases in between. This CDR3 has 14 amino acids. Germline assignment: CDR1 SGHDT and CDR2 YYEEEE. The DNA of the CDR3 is TGTGCCAGCAGCTTGGAGGGGATTAATGAAAAACTGTTTTTT. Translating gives CASSLEGINEKLFF.

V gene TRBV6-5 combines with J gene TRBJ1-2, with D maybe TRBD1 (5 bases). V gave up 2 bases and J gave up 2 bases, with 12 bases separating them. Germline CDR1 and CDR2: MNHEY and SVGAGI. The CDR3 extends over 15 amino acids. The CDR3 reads CASSYTRQTNYGYTF. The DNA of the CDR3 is TGTGCCAGCAGTTACACGCGACAGACGAACTATGGCTACACCTTC.

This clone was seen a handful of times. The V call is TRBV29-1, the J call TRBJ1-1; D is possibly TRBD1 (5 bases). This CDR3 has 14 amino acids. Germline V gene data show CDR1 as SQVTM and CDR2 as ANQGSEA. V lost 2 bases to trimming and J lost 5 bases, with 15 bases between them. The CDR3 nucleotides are TGCAGCGTTGAATCCTCCGGTGGGGCGACTGAAGCTTTCTTT. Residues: CSVESSGGATEAFF.

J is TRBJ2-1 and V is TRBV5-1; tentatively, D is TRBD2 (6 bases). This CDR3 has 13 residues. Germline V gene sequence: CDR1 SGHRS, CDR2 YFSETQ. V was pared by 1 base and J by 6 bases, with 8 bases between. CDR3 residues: CASSLMGGNEQFF. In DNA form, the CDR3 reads TGCGCCAGCAGCTTGATGGGAGGCAATGAGCAGTTCTTC.

CDR3: CASSTGQGVDGYTF. The CDR3, as DNA: TGTGCCAGCAGCACCGGACAGGGGGTTGATGGCTACACCTTC. The chain links TRBV5-8 to TRBJ1-2, with 10 bases that match TRBD1. The CDR3 spans 14 residues. Losses at the gene ends were 4 bases for V and 6 bases for J; bases not matched to a gene: 6. CDR1 and CDR2 (germline): SGHTS, YDEGEE.

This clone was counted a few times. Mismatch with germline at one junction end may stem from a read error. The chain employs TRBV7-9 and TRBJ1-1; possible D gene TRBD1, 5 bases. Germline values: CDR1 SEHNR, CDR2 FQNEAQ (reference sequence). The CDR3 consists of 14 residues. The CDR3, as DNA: TGTTCCAGCAGCTTAGTGGGGGGGAACACTGAAGCTTTCTTT. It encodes CSSSLVGGNTEAFF. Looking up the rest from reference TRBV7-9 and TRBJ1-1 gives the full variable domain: DTGVSQNPRHKITKRGQNVTFRCDPISEHNRLYWYRQTLGQGPEFLTYFQNEAQLEKSRLLSDRFSAERPKGSFSTLEIQRTEQGDSAMYLCSSSLVGGNTEAFFGQGTRLTVV.

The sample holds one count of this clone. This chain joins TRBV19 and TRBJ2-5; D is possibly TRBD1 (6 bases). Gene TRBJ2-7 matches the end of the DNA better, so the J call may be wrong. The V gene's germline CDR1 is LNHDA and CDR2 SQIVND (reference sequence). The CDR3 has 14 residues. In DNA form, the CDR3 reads TGTGCCAGTAGTGTGGACAGTGATACCTACGAGCAGTACTTC. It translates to CASSVDSDTYEQYF.

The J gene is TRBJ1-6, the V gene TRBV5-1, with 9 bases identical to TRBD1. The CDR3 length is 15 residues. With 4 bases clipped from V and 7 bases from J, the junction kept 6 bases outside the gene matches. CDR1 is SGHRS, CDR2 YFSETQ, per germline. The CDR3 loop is CASSNAQGANSPLHF. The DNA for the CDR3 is TGCGCCAGCAGCAACGCACAGGGGGCGAATTCACCCCTCCACTTT.

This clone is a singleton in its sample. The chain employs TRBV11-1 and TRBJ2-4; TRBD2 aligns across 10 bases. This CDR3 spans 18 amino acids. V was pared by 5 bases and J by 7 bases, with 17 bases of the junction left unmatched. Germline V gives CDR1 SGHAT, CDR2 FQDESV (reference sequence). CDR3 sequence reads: CASSPVKQLAGSKNIQYF. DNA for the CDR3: TGTGCCAGCAGCCCGGTGAAACAACTAGCGGGAAGTAAGAACATTCAGTACTTC.

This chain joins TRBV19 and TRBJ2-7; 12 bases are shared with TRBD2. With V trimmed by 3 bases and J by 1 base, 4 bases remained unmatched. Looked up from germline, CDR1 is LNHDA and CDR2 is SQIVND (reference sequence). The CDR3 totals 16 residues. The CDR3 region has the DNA TGTGCCAGTAGTATCCCACTAGCGGGAGGATCCTACGAGCAGTACTTC. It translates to CASSIPLAGGSYEQYF.

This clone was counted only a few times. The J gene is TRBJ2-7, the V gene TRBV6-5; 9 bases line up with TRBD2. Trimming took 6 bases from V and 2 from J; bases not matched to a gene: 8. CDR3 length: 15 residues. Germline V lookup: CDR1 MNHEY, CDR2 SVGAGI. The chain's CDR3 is CASSPGLALTYEQYF. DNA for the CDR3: TGTGCCAGCAGCCCGGGACTAGCCTTGACCTACGAGCAGTACTTC.

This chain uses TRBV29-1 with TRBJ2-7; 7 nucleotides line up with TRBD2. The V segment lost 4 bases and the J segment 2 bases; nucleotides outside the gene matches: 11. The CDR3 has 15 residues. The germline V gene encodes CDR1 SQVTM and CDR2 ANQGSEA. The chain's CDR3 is CSVGGERDFPYEQYF. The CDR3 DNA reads TGCAGCGTTGGGGGGGAGCGGGACTTTCCCTACGAGCAGTACTTC.

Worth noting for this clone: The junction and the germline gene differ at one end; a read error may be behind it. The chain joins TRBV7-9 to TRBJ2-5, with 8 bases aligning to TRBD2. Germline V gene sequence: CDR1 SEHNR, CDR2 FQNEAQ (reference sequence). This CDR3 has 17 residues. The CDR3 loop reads CSSSLIPGGPREETQYF. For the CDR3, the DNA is TGTTCCAGCAGCTTAATTCCGGGAGGGCCTCGGGAAGAGACCCAGTACTTC.

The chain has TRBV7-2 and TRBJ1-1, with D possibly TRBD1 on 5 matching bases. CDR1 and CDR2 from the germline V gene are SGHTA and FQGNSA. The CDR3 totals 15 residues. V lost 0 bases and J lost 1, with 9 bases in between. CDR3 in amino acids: CASSLARTPNTEAFF. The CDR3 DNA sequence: TGTGCCAGCAGCTTAGCAAGGACACCGAACACTGAAGCTTTCTTT.

CDR3 coding DNA: TGTGCCAGCTCCTCTCTAGCGACCTCTGGAAACACCATATATTTT. Encoded protein: CASSSLATSGNTIYF. V usage is TRBV28 and J usage is TRBJ1-3; D not resolved. Germline CDR1 MDHEN, CDR2 SYDVKM. The V and J ends lost 8 bases and 0 bases respectively, with 14 bases between them. This CDR3 has 15 amino acids. The variable domain in full, with the rest retrieved from reference TRBV28 and TRBJ1-3, is DVKVTQSSRYLVKRTGEKVFLECVQDMDHENMFWYRQDPGLGLRLIYFSYDVKMKEKGDIPEGYSVSREKKERFSLILESASTNQTSMYLCASSSLATSGNTIYFGEGSWLTVV.

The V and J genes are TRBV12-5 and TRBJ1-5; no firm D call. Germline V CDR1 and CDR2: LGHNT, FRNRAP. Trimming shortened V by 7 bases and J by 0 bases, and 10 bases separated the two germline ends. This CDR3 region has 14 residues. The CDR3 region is CASDLGSSNQPQHF. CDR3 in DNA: TGTGCTAGTGACCTGGGGAGTAGCAATCAGCCCCAGCATTTT.

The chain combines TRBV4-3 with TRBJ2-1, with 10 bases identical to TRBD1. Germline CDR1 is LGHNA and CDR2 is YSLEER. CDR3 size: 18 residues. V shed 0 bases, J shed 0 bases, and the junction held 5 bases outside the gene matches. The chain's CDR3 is CASSQERDRGSSYNEQFF. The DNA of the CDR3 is TGCGCCAGCAGCCAAGAAAGGGACAGGGGAAGCTCCTACAATGAGCAGTTCTTC.

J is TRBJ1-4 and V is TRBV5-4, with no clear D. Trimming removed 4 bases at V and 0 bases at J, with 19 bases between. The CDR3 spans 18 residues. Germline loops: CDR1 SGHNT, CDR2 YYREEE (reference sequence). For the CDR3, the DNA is TGTGCCAGCAGCCTGTGGGAGGGCGAGCATGCAACTAATGAAAAACTGTTTTTT. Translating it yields CASSLWEGEHATNEKLFF.

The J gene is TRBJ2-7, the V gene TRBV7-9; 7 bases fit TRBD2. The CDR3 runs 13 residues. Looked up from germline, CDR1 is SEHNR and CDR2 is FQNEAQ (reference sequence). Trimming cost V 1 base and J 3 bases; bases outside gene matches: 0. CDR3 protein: CASSLGGGYEQYF. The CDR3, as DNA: TGTGCCAGCAGCTTAGGGGGGGGCTACGAGCAGTACTTC.

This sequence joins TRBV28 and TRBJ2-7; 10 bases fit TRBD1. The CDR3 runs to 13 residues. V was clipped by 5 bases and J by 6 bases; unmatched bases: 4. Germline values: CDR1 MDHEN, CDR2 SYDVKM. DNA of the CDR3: TGTGCCAGCAGTAGCTGGACAGGGGGCGAGCAGTACTTC. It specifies CASSSWTGGEQYF.

The CDR3 DNA sequence: TGTGCCAGCAGCAAAACGACAGGGCTTGGGACTAGCGGGAGTAACCCCTACGAGCAGTACTTC. It yields the protein CASSKTTGLGTSGSNPYEQYF. The rearrangement links TRBV21-1 to TRBJ2-7; the table names TRBD2, a call not compared with the DNA. TRBV21-1 is given as a pseudogene. CDR3 length equals 21 residues.

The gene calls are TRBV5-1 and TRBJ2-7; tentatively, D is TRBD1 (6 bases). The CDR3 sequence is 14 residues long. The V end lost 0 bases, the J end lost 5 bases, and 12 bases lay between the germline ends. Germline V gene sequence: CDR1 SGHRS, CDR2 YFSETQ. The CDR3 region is CASSLEGGVNEQYF. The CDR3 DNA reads TGCGCCAGCAGCTTGGAAGGGGGTGTCAACGAGCAGTACTTC.

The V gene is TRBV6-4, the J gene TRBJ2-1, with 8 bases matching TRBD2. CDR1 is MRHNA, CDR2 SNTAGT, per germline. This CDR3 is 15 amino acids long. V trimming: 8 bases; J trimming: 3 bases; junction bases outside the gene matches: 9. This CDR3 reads CASRGGSGDYNEQFF. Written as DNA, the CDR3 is TGTGCCAGCCGGGGGGGTAGCGGGGACTACAATGAGCAGTTCTTC.

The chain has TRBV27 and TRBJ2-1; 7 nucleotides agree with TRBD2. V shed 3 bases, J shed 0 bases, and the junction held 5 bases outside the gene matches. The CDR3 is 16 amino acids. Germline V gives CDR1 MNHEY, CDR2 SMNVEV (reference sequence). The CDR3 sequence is CASSLSGVSSYNEQFF. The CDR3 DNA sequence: TGTGCCAGCAGTTTGAGCGGGGTGAGCTCCTACAATGAGCAGTTCTTC.